The present TCR beta chain was sequenced within a study of T cell responses to AZD1222 COVID-19 vaccine. Points on this clone: The antigen is not known.

This CDR3 contains 16 residues. CDR1 is LNHDA and CDR2 is SQIVND in the germline V gene (reference sequence). V lost 2 bases and J 6 bases, leaving 16 bases between the germline ends. This table comes from immunoSEQ multiplex PCR, and its TCRdb copy is limited to in-frame clones, with some not included. The table records 70,000 to 95,000 clones, around 83% of them present only once. Findings of the study overall: Nearly half of spike-specific TCRs reportedly target unmutated variant regions.

The clonotype was recovered from an adult who received the AZD1222 COVID-19 vaccine. The sample here was peripheral blood, taken 28 days after the second AZD1222 dose. The J gene is TRBJ2-2, the V gene TRBV19, with D tentatively TRBD1 (6 bases). The CDR3 sequence: CASSILGGQLSGELFF. The CDR3 DNA reads TGTGCCAGTAGTATACTGGGTGGACAGCTCTCCGGGGAGCTGTTTTTT.